Following are 5 T cell receptor beta chains from one sample sequenced in a study of CD8 T cells in ankylosing spondylitis. TCRdb reanalysed the 5' RACE reads using MiXCR and keeps one entry per CDR3 protein. The table has about 160,000 distinct CDR3 sequences, around 17% seen once. The sample taken for sequencing was blood, either unsorted or a sorted T cell fraction (not recorded which). These receptors came from a male donor with ankylosing spondylitis or in good health (not recorded which).

There are many counts of this clonotype. The V gene is TRBV9, the J gene TRBJ2-2, with D unclear. V gave up 1 base and J gave up 3 bases, with 10 bases separating them. CDR1 and CDR2 from the germline V gene are SGDLS and YYNGEE. This CDR3 region has 15 residues. DNA of the CDR3: TGTGCCAGCAGCGTAAGCCTTAGGGACACCGGGGAGCTGTTTTTT. It yields the protein CASSVSLRDTGELFF.

This clonotype was seen at least ten times. The chain combines TRBV12-3 or TRBV12-4 with TRBJ2-2; D is perhaps TRBD1 (5 bases). Trimming removed 3 bases at V and 2 bases at J, with 10 bases between. The CDR3 loop spans 15 amino acids. CDR3 in amino acids: CASSLGRANTGELFF. CDR3 in DNA: TGTGCCAGCAGTTTGGGCAGGGCCAACACCGGGGAGCTGTTTTTT.

This clonotype was counted a few times. This chain links TRBV5-1 with TRBJ2-1, with 8 nucleotides matching TRBD2. Germline V CDR1 and CDR2: SGHRS, YFSETQ. J was trimmed by 6 bases and V by 1 base; bases with no gene match: 6. This CDR3 is 15 amino acids long. CDR3: CASSLRNGRANEQFF. For the CDR3, the DNA is TGCGCCAGCAGCTTGCGTAACGGGAGGGCCAATGAGCAGTTCTTC.

This clonotype was detected only a few times. The chain couples TRBV7-6 to TRBJ2-2, with D hard to call. Germline lookup yields CDR1 SGHVS and CDR2 FNYEAQ. Trimming removed 2 bases at V and 7 bases at J, with 5 bases between. The CDR3 consists of 12 residues. The DNA for the CDR3 is TGTGCCAGCAGCTTACGGTACGGGGAGCTGTTTTTT. Protein sequence: CASSLRYGELFF.

For this clonotype: This may be a read error, as it is one base from a much larger clone. The CDR3 here is CASCLALLVEALNNEQFF. The CDR3 nucleotides are TGTGCCAGCTGTTTGGCTTTGTTGGTCGAGGCTCTCAACAATGAGCAGTTCTTC. V and J are TRBV12-3 or TRBV12-4 and TRBJ2-1; no definite D call. The CDR3 covers 18 residues.